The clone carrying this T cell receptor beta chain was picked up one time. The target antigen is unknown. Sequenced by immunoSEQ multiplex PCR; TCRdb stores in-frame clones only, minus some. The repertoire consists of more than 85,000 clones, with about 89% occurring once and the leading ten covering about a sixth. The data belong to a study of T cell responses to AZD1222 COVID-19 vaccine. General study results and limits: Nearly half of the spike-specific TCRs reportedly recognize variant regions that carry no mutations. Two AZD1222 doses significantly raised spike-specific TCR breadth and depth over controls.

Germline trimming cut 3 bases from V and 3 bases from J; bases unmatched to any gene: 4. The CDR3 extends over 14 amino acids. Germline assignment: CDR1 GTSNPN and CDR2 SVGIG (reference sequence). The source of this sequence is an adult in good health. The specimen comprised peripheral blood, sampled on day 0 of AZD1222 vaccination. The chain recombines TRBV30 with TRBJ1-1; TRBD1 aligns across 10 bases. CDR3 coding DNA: TGTGCCTGGAGGGCCGGGACAGGGGACACTGAAGCTTTCTTT. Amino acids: CAWRAGTGDTEAFF.